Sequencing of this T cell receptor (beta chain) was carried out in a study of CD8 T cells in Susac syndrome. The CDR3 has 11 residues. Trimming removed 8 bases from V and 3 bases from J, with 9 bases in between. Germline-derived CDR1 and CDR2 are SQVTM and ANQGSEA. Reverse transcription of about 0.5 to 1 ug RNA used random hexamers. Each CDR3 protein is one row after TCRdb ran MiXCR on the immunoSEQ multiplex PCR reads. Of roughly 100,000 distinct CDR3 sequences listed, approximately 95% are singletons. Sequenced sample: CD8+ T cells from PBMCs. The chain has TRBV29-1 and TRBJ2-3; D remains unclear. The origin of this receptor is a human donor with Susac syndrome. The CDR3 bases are TGCAGCCCCCCCCTTACAGATACGCAGTATTTT. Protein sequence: CSPPLTDTQYF.